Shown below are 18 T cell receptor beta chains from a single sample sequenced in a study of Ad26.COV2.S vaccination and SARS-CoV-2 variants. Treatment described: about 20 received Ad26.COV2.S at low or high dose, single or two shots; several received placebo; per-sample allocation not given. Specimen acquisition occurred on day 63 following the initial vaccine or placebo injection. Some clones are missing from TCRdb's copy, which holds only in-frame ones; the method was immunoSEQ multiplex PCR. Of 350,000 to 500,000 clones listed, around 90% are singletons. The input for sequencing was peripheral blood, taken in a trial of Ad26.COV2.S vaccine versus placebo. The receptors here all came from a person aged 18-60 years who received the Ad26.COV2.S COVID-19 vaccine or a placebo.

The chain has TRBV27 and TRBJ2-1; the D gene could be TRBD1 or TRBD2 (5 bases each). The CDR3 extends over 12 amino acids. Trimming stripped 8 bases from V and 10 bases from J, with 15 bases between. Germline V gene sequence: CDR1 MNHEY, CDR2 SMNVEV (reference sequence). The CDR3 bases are TGTGCCAGCGGCGGGCCGGGGCGGGAGCAGTTCTTC. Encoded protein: CASGGPGREQFF.

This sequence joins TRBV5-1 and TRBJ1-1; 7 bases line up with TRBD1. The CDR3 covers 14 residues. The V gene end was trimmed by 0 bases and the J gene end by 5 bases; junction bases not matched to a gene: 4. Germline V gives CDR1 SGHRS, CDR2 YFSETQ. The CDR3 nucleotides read TGCGCCAGCAGCTTGGGACAGGGCTGGACTGAAGCTTTCTTT. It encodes CASSLGQGWTEAFF.

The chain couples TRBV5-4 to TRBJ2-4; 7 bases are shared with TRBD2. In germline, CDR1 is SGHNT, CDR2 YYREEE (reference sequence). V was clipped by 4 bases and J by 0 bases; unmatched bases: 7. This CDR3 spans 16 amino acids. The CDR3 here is CASSPGGPLAKNIQYF. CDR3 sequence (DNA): TGTGCCAGCAGCCCGGGGGGACCCCTAGCCAAAAACATTCAGTACTTC.

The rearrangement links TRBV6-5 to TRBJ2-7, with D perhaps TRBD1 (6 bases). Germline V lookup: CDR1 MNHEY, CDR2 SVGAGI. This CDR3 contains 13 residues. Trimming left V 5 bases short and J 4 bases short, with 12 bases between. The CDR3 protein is CASSHITGYEQYF. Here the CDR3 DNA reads TGTGCCAGCAGTCACATAACAGGGTACGAGCAGTACTTC.

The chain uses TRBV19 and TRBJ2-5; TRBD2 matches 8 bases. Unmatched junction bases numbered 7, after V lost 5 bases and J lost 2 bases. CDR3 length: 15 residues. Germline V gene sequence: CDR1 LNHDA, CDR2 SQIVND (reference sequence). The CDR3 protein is CASSEGTRPQETQYF. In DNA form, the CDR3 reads TGTGCCAGTAGTGAAGGGACTAGGCCTCAAGAGACCCAGTACTTC. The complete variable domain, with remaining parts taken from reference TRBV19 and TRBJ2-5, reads DGGITQSPKYLFRKEGQNVTLSCEQNLNHDAMYWYRQDPGQGLRLIYYSQIVNDFQKGDIAEGYSVSREKKESFPLTVTSAQKNPTAFYLCASSEGTRPQETQYFGPGTRLLVL.

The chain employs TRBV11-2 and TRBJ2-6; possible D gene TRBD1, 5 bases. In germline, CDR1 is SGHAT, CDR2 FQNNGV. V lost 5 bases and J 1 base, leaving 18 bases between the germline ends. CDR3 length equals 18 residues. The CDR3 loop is CASSPRGITESGANVLTF. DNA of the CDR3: TGTGCCAGCAGCCCTAGGGGCATTACGGAATCTGGGGCCAACGTCCTGACTTTC. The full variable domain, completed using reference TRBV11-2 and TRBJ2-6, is EAGVAQSPRYKIIEKRQSVAFWCNPISGHATLYWYQQILGQGPKLLIQFQNNGVVDDSQLPKDRFSAERLKGVDSTLKIQPAKLEDSAVYLCASSPRGITESGANVLTFGAGSRLTVL.

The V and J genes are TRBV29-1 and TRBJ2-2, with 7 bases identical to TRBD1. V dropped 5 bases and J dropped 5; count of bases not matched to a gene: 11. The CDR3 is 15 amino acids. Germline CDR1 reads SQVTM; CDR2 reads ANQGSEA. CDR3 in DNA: TGCAGCGTTTCTACCGGGACAGCTAAAACCGGGGAGCTGTTTTTT. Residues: CSVSTGTAKTGELFF.

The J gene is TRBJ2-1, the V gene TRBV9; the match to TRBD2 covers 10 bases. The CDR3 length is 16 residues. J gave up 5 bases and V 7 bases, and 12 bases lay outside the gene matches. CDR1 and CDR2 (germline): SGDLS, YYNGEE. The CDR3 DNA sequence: TGTGCCAGCGGGAGCGGGAGGGCCAGGTCGGACAATGAGCAGTTCTTC. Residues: CASGSGRARSDNEQFF.

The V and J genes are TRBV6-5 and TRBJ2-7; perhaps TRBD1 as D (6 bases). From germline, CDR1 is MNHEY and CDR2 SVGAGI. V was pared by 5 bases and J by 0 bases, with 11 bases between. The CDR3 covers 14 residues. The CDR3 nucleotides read TGTGCCAGCAGTCAGGGGCAGGGCTCCTACGAGCAGTACTTC. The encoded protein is CASSQGQGSYEQYF.

CDR3 sequence reads: CAWSHGPYEQYF. CDR3 in DNA: TGTGCCTGGTCCCACGGGCCCTACGAGCAGTACTTC. This chain connects TRBV30 to TRBJ2-7, with D uncertain. V was clipped by 5 bases and J by 2 bases, with 10 bases between them. Germline V gene sequence: CDR1 GTSNPN, CDR2 SVGIG (reference sequence). This CDR3 comprises 12 residues.

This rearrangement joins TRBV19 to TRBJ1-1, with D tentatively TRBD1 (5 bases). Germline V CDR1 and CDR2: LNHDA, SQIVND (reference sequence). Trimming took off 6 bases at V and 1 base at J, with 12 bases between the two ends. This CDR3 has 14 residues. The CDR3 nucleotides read TGTGCCAGTAGCCTGGGAGGGGCGAACACTGAAGCTTTCTTT. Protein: CASSLGGANTEAFF.

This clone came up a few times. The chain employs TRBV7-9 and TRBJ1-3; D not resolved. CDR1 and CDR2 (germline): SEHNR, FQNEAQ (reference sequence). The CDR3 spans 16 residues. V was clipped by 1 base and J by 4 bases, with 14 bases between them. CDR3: CASSLVGRGVGNTIYF. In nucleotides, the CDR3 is TGTGCCAGCAGCTTAGTCGGTCGGGGAGTCGGAAACACCATATATTTT.

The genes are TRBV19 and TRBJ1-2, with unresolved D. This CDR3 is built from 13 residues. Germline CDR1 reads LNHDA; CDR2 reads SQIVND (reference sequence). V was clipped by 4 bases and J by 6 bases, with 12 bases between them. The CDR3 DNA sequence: TGTGCCAGTAGTAAATTCCAAACGAATGGCTACACCTTC. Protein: CASSKFQTNGYTF.

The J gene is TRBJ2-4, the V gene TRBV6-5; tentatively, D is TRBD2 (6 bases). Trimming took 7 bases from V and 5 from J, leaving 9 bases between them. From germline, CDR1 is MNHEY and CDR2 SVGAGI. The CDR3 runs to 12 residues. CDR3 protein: CASTGTENIQYF. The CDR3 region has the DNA TGTGCCAGCACCGGGACTGAAAACATTCAGTACTTC.

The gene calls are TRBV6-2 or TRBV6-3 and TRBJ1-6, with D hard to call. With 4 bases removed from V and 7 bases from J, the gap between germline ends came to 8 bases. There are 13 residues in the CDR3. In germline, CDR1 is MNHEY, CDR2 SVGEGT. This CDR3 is CASSSLPNSPLHF. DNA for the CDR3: TGTGCCAGCAGTTCACTGCCAAATTCACCCCTCCACTTT.

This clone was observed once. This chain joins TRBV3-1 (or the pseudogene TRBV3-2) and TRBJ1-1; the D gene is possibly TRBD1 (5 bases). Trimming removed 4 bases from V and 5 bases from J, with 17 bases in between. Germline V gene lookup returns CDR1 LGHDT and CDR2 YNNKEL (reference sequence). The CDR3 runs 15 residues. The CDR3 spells CASSPSRGQGTEAFF. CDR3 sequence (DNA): TGTGCCAGCAGCCCATCAAGGGGCCAAGGAACTGAAGCTTTCTTT.

CDR3 region: CASRGNPGLAGDFNTGELFF. The CDR3 DNA sequence: TGTGCCAGTAGGGGGAATCCGGGACTAGCGGGAGATTTTAACACCGGGGAGCTGTTTTTT. The J gene is TRBJ2-2, the V gene TRBV19; 14 bases align to TRBD2. Germline V CDR1 and CDR2: LNHDA, SQIVND (reference sequence). This CDR3 region has 20 residues. V dropped 6 bases and J dropped 2; count of bases not matched to a gene: 14. The whole variable domain, filled in from reference TRBV19 and TRBJ2-2, reads DGGITQSPKYLFRKEGQNVTLSCEQNLNHDAMYWYRQDPGQGLRLIYYSQIVNDFQKGDIAEGYSVSREKKESFPLTVTSAQKNPTAFYLCASRGNPGLAGDFNTGELFFGEGSRLTVL.

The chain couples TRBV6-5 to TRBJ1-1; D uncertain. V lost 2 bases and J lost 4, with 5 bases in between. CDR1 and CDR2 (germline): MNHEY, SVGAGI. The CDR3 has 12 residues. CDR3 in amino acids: CASSYLGTEAFF. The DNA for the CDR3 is TGTGCCAGCAGTTACCTCGGCACTGAAGCTTTCTTT.